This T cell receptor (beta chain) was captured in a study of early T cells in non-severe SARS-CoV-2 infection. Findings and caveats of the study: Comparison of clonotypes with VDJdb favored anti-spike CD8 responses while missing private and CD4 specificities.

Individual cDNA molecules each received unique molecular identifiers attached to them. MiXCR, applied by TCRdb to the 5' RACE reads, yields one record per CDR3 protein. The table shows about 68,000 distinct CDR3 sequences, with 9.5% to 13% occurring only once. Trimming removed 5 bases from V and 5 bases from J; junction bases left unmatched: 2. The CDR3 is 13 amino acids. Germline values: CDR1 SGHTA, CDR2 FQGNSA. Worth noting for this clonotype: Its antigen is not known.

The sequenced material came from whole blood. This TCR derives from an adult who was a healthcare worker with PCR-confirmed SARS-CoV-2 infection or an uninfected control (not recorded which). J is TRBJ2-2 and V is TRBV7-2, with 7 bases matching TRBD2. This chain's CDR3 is CASSRTRTGELFF. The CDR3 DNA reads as TGTGCCAGCAGCCGGACTAGAACCGGGGAGCTGTTTTTT.